The rows below give T cell receptor beta chains drawn from one sample of a study of cytomegalovirus exposure and HLA in healthy donors. Clones were read by immunoSEQ multiplex PCR, and TCRdb kept only the in-frame ones, dropping some. This table has hundreds of thousands of clones, approximately 80% appearing once. The material sequenced was PBMCs. These receptors all stem from a man aged 40-49 years in good health and CMV-seronegative. Both conserved end residues are part of each CDR3. The order of the fields is CDR3 length, J gene, V gene, D gene, clone size, CDR3 protein, CDR3 DNA. A D gene is named only where the DNA matches it firmly. Clone size is not always given. Where it is, it says once, few, many or a class for expanded clones.

14 TRBJ1-5 TRBV5-6 NA NA CASSLGAGRGSQHF TGTGCCAGCAGCTTGGGAGCCGGGCGAGGGTCCCAGCATTTT
15 TRBJ2-7 TRBV15 TRBD1 few CATSMSGQGAREQYF TGTGCCACCAGCATGAGTGGACAGGGGGCTCGCGAGCAGTACTTC
15 TRBJ1-5 TRBV5-1 NA NA CASSLEGGGNQPQHF TGCGCCAGCAGCTTAGAGGGTGGGGGCAATCAGCCCCAGCATTTT
14 TRBJ1-2 TRBV7-2 NA NA CASSLEGYADGYTF TGTGCCAGCAGCTTAGAGGGGTATGCGGATGGCTACACCTTC
15 TRBJ2-1 TRBV5-1 TRBD1 NA CASSLDQGAFNEQFF TGCGCCAGCAGCTTGGATCAGGGGGCGTTCAATGAGCAGTTCTTC
15 TRBJ2-7 TRBV7-3 TRBD2 once CASSLAASGAYEQYF TGTGCCAGCAGCTTAGCAGCTAGCGGGGCCTACGAGCAGTACTTC
16 TRBJ2-5 TRBV18 TRBD2 NA CASSPRTSGAQETQYF TGTGCCAGCTCACCTAGGACTAGCGGGGCACAAGAGACCCAGTACTTC
14 TRBJ2-5 TRBV5-1 NA NA CASSVTGYQETQYF TGCGCCAGCAGCGTAACAGGGTACCAAGAGACCCAGTACTTC
16 TRBJ2-4 TRBV5-6 TRBD2 NA CASSLVGLAGKNIQYF TGTGCCAGCAGCCTAGTCGGACTAGCTGGCAAAAACATTCAGTACTTC
12 TRBJ1-2 TRBV19 NA NA CASSIVKGSYTF TGTGCCAGTAGTATAGTTAAGGGGAGCTACACCTTC
13 TRBJ1-5 TRBV28 NA NA CASGGQSNQPQHF TGTGCCAGCGGGGGACAAAGCAATCAGCCCCAGCATTTT
14 TRBJ1-2 TRBV7-8 NA NA CASIPGGGNYGYTF TGTGCCAGCATACCGGGCGGGGGGAACTATGGCTACACCTTC
15 TRBJ2-7 TRBV7-2 TRBD1 NA CASSLPDRGVYEQYF TGTGCCAGCAGCTTGCCGGACAGGGGGGTCTACGAGCAGTACTTC
14 TRBJ2-1 TRBV6-1 TRBD2 NA CASISGSRGNEQFF TGTGCCAGCATTAGCGGGAGCCGGGGAAATGAGCAGTTCTTC
16 TRBJ2-2 TRBV11-2 TRBD1 few CASSLVGQGPTGELFF TGTGCCAGCAGCTTAGTGGGACAGGGACCTACCGGGGAGCTGTTTTTT
15 TRBJ2-3 TRBV7-6 TRBD2 NA CASSLAVGGSDTQYF TGTGCCAGCAGCTTAGCGGTGGGGGGGTCAGATACGCAGTATTTT
14 TRBJ2-5 TRBV4-1 NA NA CASSPGERRETQYF TGCGCCAGCAGCCCGGGGGAGCGACGTGAGACCCAGTACTTC
16 TRBJ2-7 TRBV10-3 TRBD1 NA CAISESGGTGTYEQYF TGTGCCATCAGTGAGTCGGGGGGGACAGGGACATACGAGCAGTACTTC
13 TRBJ1-1 TRBV4-1 NA NA CASSPRANTEAFF TGCGCCAGCAGCCCTCGAGCGAACACTGAAGCTTTCTTT
15 TRBJ1-5 TRBV7-2 NA once CASSLEGRNNQPQHF TGTGCCAGCAGCTTAGAGGGGCGTAACAATCAGCCCCAGCATTTT
14 TRBJ2-2 TRBV7-3 NA once CASSAGGNTGELFF TGTGCCAGCAGCGCGGGCGGAAACACCGGGGAGCTGTTTTTT
16 TRBJ2-2 TRBV7-3 TRBD2 NA CASSLRVLAGGVRLFF TGTGCCAGCAGCTTAAGGGTGCTAGCGGGAGGGGTCCGGCTGTTTTTT
15 TRBJ1-1 TRBV4-1 NA NA CASSRSRGWNTEAFF TGCGCCAGCAGCCGGAGCAGGGGATGGAACACTGAAGCTTTCTTT
14 TRBJ2-5 TRBV28 NA NA CASTPGGLQETQYF TGTGCCAGCACCCCAGGGGGGCTTCAAGAGACCCAGTACTTC
15 TRBJ2-7 TRBV27 TRBD2 few CASTPRREAAYEQYF TGTGCCAGCACCCCCCGGCGGGAGGCGGCCTACGAGCAGTACTTC
15 TRBJ1-4 TRBV6-1 NA NA CASRARQTTNEKLFF TGTGCCAGCAGGGCCCGACAGACAACTAATGAAAAACTGTTTTTT